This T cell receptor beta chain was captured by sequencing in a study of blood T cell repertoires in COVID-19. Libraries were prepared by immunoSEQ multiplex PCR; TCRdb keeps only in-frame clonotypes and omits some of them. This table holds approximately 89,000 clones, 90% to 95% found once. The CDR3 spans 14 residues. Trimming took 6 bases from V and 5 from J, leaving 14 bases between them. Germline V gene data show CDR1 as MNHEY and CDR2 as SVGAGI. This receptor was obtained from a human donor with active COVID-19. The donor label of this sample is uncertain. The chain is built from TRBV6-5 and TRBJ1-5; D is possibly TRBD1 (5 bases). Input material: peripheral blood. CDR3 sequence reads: CASSSGQYDQPQHF. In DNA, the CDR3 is TGTGCCAGCAGCTCCGGACAATACGATCAGCCCCAGCATTTT.